The 5 T cell receptor beta chains below come from one sample, sequenced in a study of blood T cell repertoires in COVID-19. Measured with immunoSEQ multiplex PCR; TCRdb has only the in-frame clones, and not every one. Seen here are fewer than 25,000 clones, around 89% observed once, and the top ten hold 6.5% to 9.5%. The sample comprised peripheral blood. The receptors come from an older woman with active COVID-19.

The gene calls are TRBV19 and TRBJ1-3, with D tentatively TRBD1 (5 bases). CDR1 LNHDA and CDR2 SQIVND come from the germline V gene (reference sequence). The CDR3 is 16 amino acids. Trimming removed 3 bases at V and 2 bases at J, with 14 bases between. The CDR3 region has the DNA TGTGCCAGTAGTATCGATTATGGGGCGGCTGGAAACACCATATATTTT. Protein product: CASSIDYGAAGNTIYF.

V usage is TRBV21-1 and J usage is TRBJ1-1. TRBV21-1 has pseudogene status. This CDR3 has 15 amino acids. In DNA form, the CDR3 reads TGTGCCAGCAGCAACAGGGAGGCCCCTCGGGGTGAAGCTTTCTTT. The encoded protein is CASSNREAPRGEAFF.

The chain recombines TRBV18 with TRBJ2-1; 9 positions match TRBD1. CDR3 size: 15 residues. V was pared by 3 bases and J by 4 bases, with 4 bases of the junction left unmatched. The germline V gene encodes CDR1 KGHSH and CDR2 LQKENI. The CDR3 DNA reads as TGTGCCAGCTCACCGGCGACAGGGGGTTACAATGAGCAGTTCTTC. Protein product: CASSPATGGYNEQFF. The variable domain in full, with the rest retrieved from reference TRBV18 and TRBJ2-1, is NAGVMQNPRHLVRRRGQEARLRCSPMKGHSHVYWYRQLPEEGLKFMVYLQKENIIDESGMPKERFSAEFPKEGPSILRIQQVVRGDSAAYFCASSPATGGYNEQFFGPGTRLTVL.

This clone has a single count. The chain employs TRBV19 and TRBJ2-5, with 9 bases matching TRBD1. Trimming removed 4 bases from V and 3 bases from J; junction bases left unmatched: 6. The CDR3 runs to 15 residues. Germline V CDR1 and CDR2: LNHDA, SQIVND (reference sequence). CDR3 bases: TGTGCCAGTAGTACAACAGGGGGCATCAAAGAGACCCAGTACTTC. As protein: CASSTTGGIKETQYF.

This sequence joins TRBV6-5 and TRBJ2-5; 10 positions agree with TRBD2. Germline V CDR1 and CDR2: MNHEY, SVGAGI. Losses at the gene ends were 4 bases for V and 1 base for J; bases not matched to a gene: 6. This CDR3 spans 16 amino acids. Written as DNA, the CDR3 is TGTGCCAGCAGTTTCACTAGCGGGGTTACCCAAGAGACCCAGTACTTC. This codes for CASSFTSGVTQETQYF.